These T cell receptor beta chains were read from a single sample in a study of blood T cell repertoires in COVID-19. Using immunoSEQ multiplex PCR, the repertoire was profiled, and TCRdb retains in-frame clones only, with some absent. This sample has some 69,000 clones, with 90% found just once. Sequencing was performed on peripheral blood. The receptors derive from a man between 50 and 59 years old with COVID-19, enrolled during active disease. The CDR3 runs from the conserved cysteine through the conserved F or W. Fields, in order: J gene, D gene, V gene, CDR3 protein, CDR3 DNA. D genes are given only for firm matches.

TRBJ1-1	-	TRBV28	CASSLPGQNLIMNTEAFF	TGTGCCAGCAGTTTGCCCGGACAGAACCTAATCATGAACACTGAAGCTTTCTTT
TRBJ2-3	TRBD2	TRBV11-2	CASSSLAGEVTDTQYF	TGTGCCAGCAGCTCTTTAGCGGGAGAAGTCACAGATACGCAGTATTTT
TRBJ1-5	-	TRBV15	CATSSTGRGWSQPQHF	TGTGCCACCAGCTCCACCGGGCGAGGGTGGTCTCAGCCCCAGCATTTT
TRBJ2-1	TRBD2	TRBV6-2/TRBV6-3	CASSYRKGTSGSRDEQFF	TGTGCCAGCAGTTACCGCAAGGGGACTAGCGGGAGTAGGGATGAGCAGTTCTTC
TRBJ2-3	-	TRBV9	CASSPATSSTDTQYF	TGTGCCAGCAGCCCAGCGACTAGTAGCACAGATACGCAGTATTTT
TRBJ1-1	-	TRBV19	CASSYLNSRRNTEAFF	TGTGCCAGTAGTTATCTAAACAGCCGGCGGAACACTGAAGCTTTCTTT
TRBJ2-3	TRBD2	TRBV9	CASSVEPSGSRDTQYF	TGTGCCAGCAGCGTAGAACCTAGCGGGAGCAGAGATACGCAGTATTTT
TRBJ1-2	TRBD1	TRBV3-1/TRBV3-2	CASSQDAGQGPPGYGYTF	TGTGCCAGCAGCCAAGATGCGGGACAGGGACCTCCTGGCTATGGCTACACCTTC
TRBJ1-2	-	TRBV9	CASSVEQDYGYTF	TGTGCCAGCAGCGTAGAACAGGACTATGGCTACACCTTC
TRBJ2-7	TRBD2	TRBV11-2	CASSSFSLAVRRTYEQYF	TGTGCCAGCAGCTCATTTTCACTAGCGGTAAGGCGGACCTACGAGCAGTACTTC
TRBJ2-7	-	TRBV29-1	CSALDIAYEQYF	TGCAGCGCTTTGGACATCGCCTACGAGCAGTACTTC
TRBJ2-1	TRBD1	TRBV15	CATSRDRGTGRSYNEQFF	TGTGCCACCAGCAGAGATCGGGGGACAGGCCGCTCCTACAATGAGCAGTTCTTC
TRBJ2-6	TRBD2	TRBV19	CASSILSGGRAGANVLTF	TGTGCCAGTAGTATTTTATCTGGGGGGAGGGCTGGGGCCAACGTCCTGACTTTC
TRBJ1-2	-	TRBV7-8	CASSSRTDGYGYTF	TGTGCCAGCAGCTCCCGGACTGACGGCTATGGCTACACCTTC
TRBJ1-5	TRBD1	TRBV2	CASTPGGAGQPQHF	TGTGCCAGCACCCCAGGGGGCGCGGGTCAGCCCCAGCATTTT
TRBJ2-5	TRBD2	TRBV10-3	CAISGWEGETQYF	TGTGCCATCAGTGGATGGGAGGGCGAGACCCAGTACTTC
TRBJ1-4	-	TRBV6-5	CASSYGPREKLFF	TGTGCCAGCAGTTATGGGCCACGTGAAAAACTGTTTTTT
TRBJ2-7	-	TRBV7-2	CASSLGQGSAFEQYF	TGTGCCAGCAGCTTAGGGCAGGGCTCAGCGTTCGAGCAGTACTTC
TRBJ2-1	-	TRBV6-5	CASRPGSRAGEQFF	TGTGCCAGCAGGCCGGGTTCTCGGGCGGGTGAGCAGTTCTTC
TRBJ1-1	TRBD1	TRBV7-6	CASSLGGTGTNTEAFF	TGTGCCAGCAGCTTAGGTGGGACAGGGACGAACACTGAAGCTTTCTTT
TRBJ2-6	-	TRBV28	CASSFAGPSGANVLTF	TGTGCCAGCAGTTTCGCGGGGCCCTCTGGGGCCAACGTCCTGACTTTC
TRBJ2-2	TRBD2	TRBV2	CASSERNIGLAGGELFF	TGTGCCAGCAGTGAAAGGAATATAGGGCTAGCGGGCGGGGAGCTGTTTTTT
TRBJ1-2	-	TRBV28	CASSFSSRVYGYTF	TGTGCCAGCAGTTTTTCCTCGCGGGTCTATGGCTACACCTTC
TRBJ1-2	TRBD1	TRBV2	CASFGTDGYTF	TGTGCCAGCTTTGGGACAGATGGCTACACCTTC
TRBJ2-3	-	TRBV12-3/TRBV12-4	CASSFRGTDTQYF	TGTGCCAGCAGTTTCAGGGGCACAGATACGCAGTATTTT
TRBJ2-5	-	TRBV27	CASRPTSSGTQYF	TGTGCCAGCCGCCCGACATCAAGTGGGACCCAGTACTTC
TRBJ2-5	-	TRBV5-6	CASSRRLVQETQYF	TGTGCCAGCAGCCGGCGACTCGTACAAGAGACCCAGTACTTC